The clone carrying this TCR beta chain has just a few counts. V was shortened by 1 base and J by 11 bases, with 17 bases between the two germline ends. This CDR3 region has 14 residues. Per germline, CDR1 SGHTA and CDR2 FQGNSA. The data were obtained in a study of T cells in Graves' hyperthyroidism and ophthalmopathy. TCR beta CDR3 sequences were amplified from RNA transcripts. HTBI primers drove first-round RT-PCR of the TCR CDR3. TCRdb recomputed calls from the multiplex PCR reads with MiXCR, one row per CDR3 protein. The sample yields hundreds of thousands of distinct CDR3 sequences, roughly 21% seen once.

V and J are TRBV7-2 and TRBJ1-1; D is unclear. The origin of this receptor is a man aged 35 to 55 with Graves' ophthalmopathy. The sample consisted of blood. CDR3 loop: CASSLVVATSGAFF. In DNA, the CDR3 is TGTGCCAGCAGCTTAGTCGTGGCGACCTCGGGGGCTTTCTTT.